A selection of T cell receptor beta chains follows, all from one sample in a study of CD8 T cells in ankylosing spondylitis. TCRdb used MiXCR to reprocess the 5' RACE reads, holding one entry per CDR3 protein. The table lists about 450,000 distinct CDR3 sequences, around 26% of them singletons. Material for sequencing was blood, either unsorted or a sorted T cell fraction (not recorded which). These receptors came from a male donor with ankylosing spondylitis. CDR3s leave out the opening cysteine and the closing phenylalanine or tryptophan. Each record gives: CDR3 protein, clone size, V gene, J gene. A clone size is listed for some rows: how often the clone was seen (once, few, many), or a class if it is expanded.

cdr3_aa: ASRVATAGGNTIY; clone_size: few; v_call: TRBV12-3/TRBV12-4; j_call: TRBJ1-3
cdr3_aa: ASSPGDRGSGEQF; clone_size: -; v_call: TRBV5-1; j_call: TRBJ2-1
cdr3_aa: ATSDRTSRRADTQY; clone_size: many; v_call: TRBV24-1; j_call: TRBJ2-3
cdr3_aa: ASSLVSASEAF; clone_size: few; v_call: TRBV7-9; j_call: TRBJ1-1
cdr3_aa: ASSAGTGSPLH; clone_size: few; v_call: TRBV7-9; j_call: TRBJ1-6
cdr3_aa: AILAGGPADTQY; clone_size: -; v_call: TRBV10-3; j_call: TRBJ2-3
cdr3_aa: ASSQDREVGQY; clone_size: -; v_call: TRBV3-1; j_call: TRBJ2-7
cdr3_aa: ASSLVGTSNEQF; clone_size: -; v_call: TRBV7-2; j_call: TRBJ2-1
cdr3_aa: SAPYSGNPYNEQF; clone_size: -; v_call: TRBV20-1; j_call: TRBJ2-1
cdr3_aa: ASSQAVGDRNQPQH; clone_size: few; v_call: TRBV4-2; j_call: TRBJ1-5
cdr3_aa: SASGTAYEQY; clone_size: few; v_call: TRBV20-1; j_call: TRBJ2-7
cdr3_aa: SALHRREGRDEQF; clone_size: -; v_call: TRBV20-1; j_call: TRBJ2-1
cdr3_aa: SARDSSLIYTEAF; clone_size: -; v_call: TRBV20-1; j_call: TRBJ1-1
cdr3_aa: ASLLASEYNEQF; clone_size: -; v_call: TRBV6-1; j_call: TRBJ2-1
cdr3_aa: ASSYPLADTDTQY; clone_size: few; v_call: TRBV11-2; j_call: TRBJ2-3
cdr3_aa: SARVRLSYEQF; clone_size: -; v_call: TRBV20-1; j_call: TRBJ2-1
cdr3_aa: ASSLGGFDGGEQF; clone_size: -; v_call: TRBV12-3/TRBV12-4; j_call: TRBJ2-1
cdr3_aa: ATSDYRGQTGELF; clone_size: -; v_call: TRBV24-1; j_call: TRBJ2-2
cdr3_aa: ASSQEAVSGPGKLF; clone_size: -; v_call: TRBV3-1; j_call: TRBJ1-4
cdr3_aa: ASSFPTGTDTQY; clone_size: -; v_call: TRBV11-2; j_call: TRBJ2-3
cdr3_aa: ASVLRLGETQY; clone_size: few; v_call: TRBV2; j_call: TRBJ2-5
cdr3_aa: ASSLMAGGTYNEQF; clone_size: -; v_call: TRBV7-2; j_call: TRBJ2-1
cdr3_aa: SALTTSTDTQY; clone_size: -; v_call: TRBV20-1; j_call: TRBJ2-3
cdr3_aa: ATDGEYNSNQPQH; clone_size: few; v_call: TRBV6-2/TRBV6-3; j_call: TRBJ1-5
cdr3_aa: ASSYALGVYNEQF; clone_size: few; v_call: TRBV27; j_call: TRBJ2-1
cdr3_aa: ASSFGAPYEQY; clone_size: few; v_call: TRBV12-3/TRBV12-4; j_call: TRBJ2-7
cdr3_aa: ASSLGTEIYEQY; clone_size: -; v_call: TRBV7-9; j_call: TRBJ2-7
cdr3_aa: ASSFGEVRETQY; clone_size: -; v_call: TRBV5-1; j_call: TRBJ2-5
cdr3_aa: ASSQLLAGTYNEQF; clone_size: -; v_call: TRBV4-2; j_call: TRBJ2-1
cdr3_aa: ASSYLTGFGGYT; clone_size: -; v_call: TRBV6-5; j_call: TRBJ1-2
cdr3_aa: ASTPRGSLRNEQY; clone_size: few; v_call: TRBV3-1; j_call: TRBJ2-7
cdr3_aa: ASSSTVGGRAVSYNEQF; clone_size: -; v_call: TRBV11-1; j_call: TRBJ2-1
cdr3_aa: AVRPRGTGSEQY; clone_size: few; v_call: TRBV10-3; j_call: TRBJ2-7
cdr3_aa: ASSPSSRRGNEQF; clone_size: -; v_call: TRBV11-2; j_call: TRBJ2-1
cdr3_aa: ASSSSGRSGGELF; clone_size: -; v_call: TRBV28; j_call: TRBJ2-2
cdr3_aa: ASSLSASGFHEQF; clone_size: -; v_call: TRBV7-9; j_call: TRBJ2-1
cdr3_aa: ASSQDRYGYT; clone_size: few; v_call: TRBV14; j_call: TRBJ1-2
cdr3_aa: ASRSGTGFYEQY; clone_size: few; v_call: TRBV6-1; j_call: TRBJ2-7
cdr3_aa: ASSQGRFGTEAF; clone_size: few; v_call: TRBV14; j_call: TRBJ1-1
cdr3_aa: ASTSLNYGYT; clone_size: few; v_call: TRBV6-1; j_call: TRBJ1-2
cdr3_aa: SARDLRALNEKLF; clone_size: -; v_call: TRBV20-1; j_call: TRBJ1-4
cdr3_aa: ASSYGTSGKSSYNEQF; clone_size: -; v_call: TRBV11-2; j_call: TRBJ2-1
cdr3_aa: ASSLVVAGVDNEQF; clone_size: -; v_call: TRBV5-1; j_call: TRBJ2-1
cdr3_aa: ATSALRPRRTGGQTPNTAELF; clone_size: once; v_call: TRBV24-1; j_call: TRBJ2-2
cdr3_aa: ATSDLRTNTGELF; clone_size: -; v_call: TRBV24-1; j_call: TRBJ2-2
cdr3_aa: AISESSATTDTQY; clone_size: many; v_call: TRBV10-3; j_call: TRBJ2-3
cdr3_aa: ASSLDTAYYGYT; clone_size: few; v_call: TRBV7-2; j_call: TRBJ1-2
cdr3_aa: AISLQGTDTQY; clone_size: few; v_call: TRBV10-3; j_call: TRBJ2-3
cdr3_aa: ASSLIGRLAGGQETQY; clone_size: -; v_call: TRBV27; j_call: TRBJ2-5